The source of this T cell receptor (beta chain) is a study of T cell responses to AZD1222 COVID-19 vaccine. The method was immunoSEQ multiplex PCR; TCRdb's version includes in-frame clones alone and lacks a portion of them. The table includes tens of thousands of clones, roughly 89% detected once. Germline V lookup: CDR1 MNHNS, CDR2 SASEGT. Germline trimming cut 3 bases from V and 1 base from J; bases unmatched to any gene: 4. The CDR3 is made up of 15 amino acids. The receptor's source is an adult in good health. The material was peripheral blood, obtained on day 0 of AZD1222 vaccination. The J gene is TRBJ2-7, the V gene TRBV6-1; 9 bases map to TRBD2. The DNA for the CDR3 is TGTGCCAGCAGTGAGCTAGCGGGGTTATCCTACGAGCAGTACTTC. This translates into CASSELAGLSYEQYF.